This T cell receptor beta chain is drawn from a study of T cells after yellow fever vaccination. TCRdb reprocessed the 5' RACE reads via MiXCR and lists one record per CDR3 protein. The top ten hold roughly a sixth of the sample, which has hundreds of thousands of distinct CDR3 sequences, about 19% seen once. This clonotype has more than one count but fewer than ten. The source was PBMCs, collected before the yellow fever booster vaccination. The receptor's source is a man younger than 30 who received the YFV17D yellow fever vaccine.

CDR3 sequence: CSVGSGGYGYTF. The CDR3 DNA follows: TGCAGCGTTGGGAGTGGGGGCTATGGCTACACCTTC. The rearrangement joins TRBV29-1 to TRBJ1-2; D perhaps matches TRBD1 (5 bases). Between the trimmed V and J ends, which lost 4 bases and 4 bases, there was a span of 10 bases. The CDR3 spans 12 residues. The germline V gene encodes CDR1 SQVTM and CDR2 ANQGSEA.